This T cell receptor beta chain was retrieved from a study of blood T cell repertoires in COVID-19. Study details: The United States, Italy and Spain provided the acute and convalescent COVID-19 samples.

Per the original data handling: Using reference gene primer amplification, nucleated cell counts were estimated. TCRdb's table, derived via immunoSEQ multiplex PCR, lists solely in-frame clones and lacks some. The V and J calls and the clone size are those of that table, but D and trimming were determined from the DNA. The table has 130,000 to 150,000 clones, 75% to 85% seen once. In germline, CDR1 is MRHNA, CDR2 SNTAGT. This CDR3 comprises 14 residues. Trimming pared 3 bases from V and 8 bases from J, leaving 16 bases between. The source of this sequence is a woman in her 50s with acute or convalescent COVID-19. The sequenced material came from peripheral blood. The chain employs TRBV6-4 and TRBJ1-2, with D maybe TRBD1 (5 bases). The CDR3 DNA reads TGTGCCAGCAGTGATGGGGCTAAGTTACAGGGCTACACCTTC. Its protein product is CASSDGAKLQGYTF.